This TCR beta chain was sequenced for a study of blood T cells in healthy people across ages. Drawn from each donor were ten milliliters of peripheral blood. Isolation yielded PBMCs, at least 7 million per sample, in every case. Primed by a sample-barcoded 5' primer and a J-beta primer mix, a second PCR proceeded for about 6 to 12 cycles. TCRdb fed the 5' RACE reads into MiXCR, producing one record per CDR3 protein. Found here are about 640,000 distinct CDR3 sequences, approximately 30% of them singletons; the top ten hold around 14%. General study points: Age advanced and TCR beta diversity per million T cells fell, roughly linearly.

Concerning this clonotype itself: Its antigen is as yet unknown.

Germline CDR1 is SGHRS and CDR2 is YFSETQ. The length of the CDR3 is 13 residues. Trimming left V 0 bases short and J 11 bases short, with 14 bases between. The sample was blood. The J gene is TRBJ2-5, the V gene TRBV5-1; no definite D call. This receptor was identified in a woman of 80 years or more in good health. The CDR3 spells CASSLAVGNEQYF. CDR3 nucleotide sequence: TGCGCCAGCAGCTTGGCGGTCGGCAATGAGCAGTACTTC.